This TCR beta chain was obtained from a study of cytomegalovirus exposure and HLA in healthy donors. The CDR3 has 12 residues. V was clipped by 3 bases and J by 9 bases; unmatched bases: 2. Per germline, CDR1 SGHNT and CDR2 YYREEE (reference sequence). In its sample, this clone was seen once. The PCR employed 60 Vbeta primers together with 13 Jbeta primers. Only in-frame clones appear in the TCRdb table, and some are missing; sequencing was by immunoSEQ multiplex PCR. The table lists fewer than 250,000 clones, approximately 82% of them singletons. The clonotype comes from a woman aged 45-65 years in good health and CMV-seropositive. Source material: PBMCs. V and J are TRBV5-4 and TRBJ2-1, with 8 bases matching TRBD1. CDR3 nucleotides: TGTGCCAGCAGCTACGGACAGGGTGAGCAGTTCTTC. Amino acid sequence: CASSYGQGEQFF.